Listed below are T cell receptor beta chains from one sample, sequenced in a study of cytomegalovirus exposure and HLA in healthy donors. Data came from immunoSEQ multiplex PCR; TCRdb stores just in-frame clones and leaves some out. The sample yields 100,000 to 130,000 clones, more than 70% seen once. The sample consisted of PBMCs. The receptor set was obtained from a man aged 18-30 years in good health and CMV-seronegative. CDR3s include the opening cysteine and the closing phenylalanine or tryptophan. Each record gives: D gene, CDR3 length, clone size, V gene, J gene, CDR3 DNA, CDR3 protein. D genes are given only for firm matches. Size is omitted from some rows. Given values are once, few, many or a class for expanded clones.

.	11	.	TRBV19	TRBJ2-1	TGTGCCAGCTCCCCGGGAAATGAGCAGTTCTTC	CASSPGNEQFF
TRBD1	14	.	TRBV6-5	TRBJ2-7	TGTGCCAGCAGTCCCTACAGGGGACCCTACGAGCAGTACTTC	CASSPYRGPYEQYF
.	12	few	TRBV5-5	TRBJ2-2	TGTGCCAGCAGCTTAGCGACCGGGGAGCTGTTTTTT	CASSLATGELFF
TRBD1	16	once	TRBV18	TRBJ1-2	TGTGCCAGCTCACTAAAGAGGGACAGCTCCAACTATGGCTACACCTTC	CASSLKRDSSNYGYTF
.	16	once	TRBV21-1	TRBJ2-1	TGTGCCAGCAGCCATCGGGCCTCGACAGGGAACAATGAGCAGTTCTTC	CASSHRASTGNNEQFF
.	14	.	TRBV27	TRBJ2-7	TGTGCCAGCAGTTTGCGGGGATCTCAGTACGAGCAGTACTTC	CASSLRGSQYEQYF
.	13	few	TRBV4-3	TRBJ1-1	TGCGCCAGCAGCCGAGGGATGAACACTGAAGCTTTCTTT	CASSRGMNTEAFF
.	15	.	TRBV11-2	TRBJ2-2	TGTGCCAGCAGCTCATCAAGACTAGTCCCCGGGGAGCTGTTTTTT	CASSSSRLVPGELFF
TRBD2	16	few	TRBV5-6	TRBJ2-5	TGTGCCAGCAGCTTCGGGGGGGTTTCACTGCGCGAGACCCAGTACTTC	CASSFGGVSLRETQYF
TRBD1	15	.	TRBV9	TRBJ2-3	TGTGCCAGCAGCGTGCGACAGGGGGAGACAGATACGCAGTATTTT	CASSVRQGETDTQYF
.	15	once	TRBV6-5	TRBJ1-3	TGTGCCAGCAGTTACTCGTTCGCAGCTGGAAACACCATATATTTT	CASSYSFAAGNTIYF
TRBD1	14	.	TRBV6-6	TRBJ1-2	TGTGCCAGCAGTCCCCGGGACAGGGGCTATGGCTACACCTTC	CASSPRDRGYGYTF
.	15	.	TRBV6-1	TRBJ2-3	TGTGCCAGCAGTGAGGGCTCTAAGGGGGCAGATACGCAGTATTTT	CASSEGSKGADTQYF
TRBD1	14	.	TRBV5-5	TRBJ1-2	TGTGCCAGCAGCTTGGAAGGGGGCGATTGCGGCTACACCTTC	CASSLEGGDCGYTF
TRBD1	15	.	TRBV7-2	TRBJ1-6	TGTGCCAGCAGCTTAGGGACAGGGGGGAGCTCACCCCTCCACTTT	CASSLGTGGSSPLHF
.	14	.	TRBV7-2	TRBJ1-2	TGTGCCAGCAGCTCGGACAGTAGTAACTATGGCTACACCTTC	CASSSDSSNYGYTF
TRBD1	15	once	TRBV14	TRBJ2-1	TGTGCCAGCAGCCAACAACAGGGGGCCTACAATGAGCAGTTCTTC	CASSQQQGAYNEQFF
TRBD2	16	.	TRBV27	TRBJ2-2	TGTGCCAGCCGTAAAAGCGGGGGGGCCAACACCGGGGAGCTGTTTTTT	CASRKSGGANTGELFF
TRBD2	16	.	TRBV4-1	TRBJ2-2	TGCGCCAGCAGCCAAGAAGGGACTATACTCACCGGGGAGCTGTTTTTT	CASSQEGTILTGELFF
TRBD2	15	once	TRBV14	TRBJ2-2	TGTGCCAGCAGCCAAGTTGGTAGCGGGGCGACGGAGCTGTTTTTT	CASSQVGSGATELFF
.	13	.	TRBV7-3	TRBJ1-1	TGTGCCAGCAGCTTAAGTAGGAACACTGAAGCTTTCTTT	CASSLSRNTEAFF
TRBD2	15	.	TRBV10-3	TRBJ2-2	TGTGCCATCAGTGAATTAGCGGGGGACACCGGGGAGCTGTTTTTT	CAISELAGDTGELFF
TRBD1	16	.	TRBV6-5	TRBJ1-2	TGTGCCAGCAGTTTTGGTGGACAGGGCGTTAACTATGGCTACACCTTC	CASSFGGQGVNYGYTF
.	12	.	TRBV2	TRBJ2-2	TGTGCCAGCACGAGGGTTCACGGGGAGCTGTTTTTT	CASTRVHGELFF